These 24 T cell receptor beta chains came from one sample sequenced in a study of identical twins. TCRdb processed the 5' RACE reads anew with MiXCR; each CDR3 protein has one entry. The table records around 20,000 distinct CDR3 sequences, just under 70% of them present only once. Material: memory (CD45RO+) T cells sorted from blood. The receptor set was obtained from a woman aged 18 to 35 in good health. This table probably holds off-target reads from a library built for another chain.

The chain is built from TRBV6-2 or TRBV6-3 and TRBJ2-7, with D tentatively TRBD2 (5 bases). Between the trimmed V and J ends, which lost 6 bases and 1 base, there was a span of 10 bases. Germline CDR1 reads MNHEY; CDR2 reads SVGEGT. This CDR3 is built from 13 residues. The CDR3 region is CASRRTGSYEQYF. CDR3 in DNA: TGTGCCAGCAGGCGGACTGGATCCTACGAGCAGTACTTC.

The gene calls are TRBV7-8 and TRBJ1-1; D unresolved. The V gene lost 2 bases and the J gene lost 10 bases, with 11 bases spanning the gap. The CDR3 has 12 amino acids. Germline assignment: CDR1 SGHVS and CDR2 FQNEAQ. The CDR3 spells CASSLSHSGAFF. The CDR3 DNA reads TGTGCCAGCAGCTTAAGTCACAGCGGAGCTTTCTTT. The variable domain in full, with the rest retrieved from reference TRBV7-8 and TRBJ1-1, is GAGVSQSPRYKVAKRGQDVALRCDPISGHVSLFWYQQALGQGPEFLTYFQNEAQLDKSGLPSDRFFAERPEGSVSTLKIQRTQQEDSAVYLCASSLSHSGAFFGQGTRLTVV.

The chain joins TRBV7-8 to TRBJ2-1, with 8 bases matching TRBD2. The CDR3 has 15 amino acids. In germline, CDR1 is SGHVS, CDR2 FQNEAQ. V shed 3 bases and J 7 bases; nucleotides not matched to a gene: 8. The CDR3 loop reads CASSLAAGGSNEQFF. CDR3 DNA sequence: TGTGCCAGCAGCTTGGCGGCGGGAGGATCAAATGAGCAGTTCTTC.

This clonotype was observed a few times. V gene TRBV4-3 combines with J gene TRBJ2-7; possibly TRBD2 for D (6 bases). V was shortened by 0 bases and J by 2 bases, with 11 bases between the two germline ends. CDR3 length equals 15 residues. CDR1 is LGHNA, CDR2 YSLEER, per germline. Here the CDR3 DNA reads TGCGCCAGCAGCCAAGATCGGAGGGGTACCTACGAGCAGTACTTC. This translates into CASSQDRRGTYEQYF.

V usage is TRBV6-1 and J usage is TRBJ1-3; perhaps TRBD1 as D (6 bases). Germline V gene lookup returns CDR1 MNHNS and CDR2 SASEGT. V was shortened by 6 bases and J by 4 bases, with 13 bases between the two germline ends. This CDR3 comprises 14 residues. This chain's CDR3 is CASRRGVGGNTIYF. CDR3 DNA sequence: TGTGCCAGCAGAAGGGGGGTGGGCGGAAACACCATATATTTT.

This clonotype was seen only once. This chain connects TRBV6-2 or TRBV6-3 to TRBJ2-1; 15 nucleotides align to TRBD2. Per germline, CDR1 MNHEY and CDR2 SVGEGT. V dropped 4 bases and J dropped 8; count of bases not matched to a gene: 9. This CDR3 contains 17 residues. CDR3 in DNA: TGTGCCAGCAGTTCCCCTCGGACTAGCGGGAGGGTCGATGAGCAGTTCTTC. This translates into CASSSPRTSGRVDEQFF.

The chain joins TRBV13 to TRBJ2-1; tentative D call: TRBD1 (6 bases). V dropped 5 bases and J dropped 4 bases, with 12 bases sitting between them. The CDR3 length is 14 residues. The germline V gene has CDR1 PRHDT and CDR2 FYEKMQ (reference sequence). CDR3 sequence reads: CASSLGQTYNEQFF. In DNA form, the CDR3 reads TGTGCCAGCAGCCTGGGACAAACTTACAATGAGCAGTTCTTC.

This clonotype was observed once. The chain links TRBV29-1 to TRBJ1-4; no firm D call. The CDR3 covers 12 residues. V lost 5 bases and J lost 6, with 10 bases in between. In germline, CDR1 is SQVTM, CDR2 ANQGSEA. The CDR3 nucleotides read TGCAGCGTTCTGAGTAGGGATGAAAAACTGTTTTTT. This sequence encodes CSVLSRDEKLFF. Full variable domain (outside the CDR3, taken from reference TRBV29-1 and TRBJ1-4): SAVISQKPSRDICQRGTSLTIQCQVDSQVTMMFWYRQQPGQSLTLIATANQGSEATYESGFVIDKFPISRPNLTFSTLTVSNMSPEDSSIYLCSVLSRDEKLFFGSGTQLSVL.

This clonotype was counted a few times. The chain is built from TRBV6-6 and TRBJ2-3, with D perhaps matching TRBD1 or TRBD2 (5 bases each). The CDR3 contains 13 residues. V gave up 2 bases and J gave up 4 bases, with 7 bases separating them. Germline values: CDR1 MNHNY, CDR2 SVGAGI (reference sequence). The DNA of the CDR3 is TGTGCCAGCAGTTACCAGGGAGCAGATACGCAGTATTTT. Protein sequence: CASSYQGADTQYF.

The DNA for the CDR3 is TGTGCCATCAGGGGGACAGGGGAGAACACTGAAGCTTTCTTT. This sequence encodes CAIRGTGENTEAFF. The rearrangement uses TRBV10-3 and TRBJ1-1; 10 bases are shared with TRBD1. The length of the CDR3 is 14 residues. Germline V gene sequence: CDR1 ENHRY, CDR2 SYGVKD. Germline trimming cut 6 bases from V and 1 base from J; bases unmatched to any gene: 2.

This clonotype was counted a few times. This chain's CDR3 is CASSLYRGRGEQYF. In DNA, the CDR3 is TGTGCCAGCAGCCTATACAGGGGGCGAGGCGAGCAGTACTTC. The chain joins TRBV6-2 or TRBV6-3 to TRBJ2-7, with 9 nucleotides matching TRBD1. CDR3 length: 14 amino acids. V was pared by 6 bases and J by 6 bases, with 9 bases of the junction left unmatched. CDR1 is MNHEY and CDR2 is SVGEGT in the germline V gene.

The rearrangement joins TRBV29-1 to TRBJ2-2; TRBD2 matches 11 bases. Germline CDR1 SQVTM, CDR2 ANQGSEA. V shed 7 bases and J 3 bases; nucleotides not matched to a gene: 4. The CDR3 consists of 14 residues. The DNA of the CDR3 is TGCAGCGGTGGGACTAGCGGAGACACCGGGGAGCTGTTTTTT. It yields the protein CSGGTSGDTGELFF.

The J gene is TRBJ2-6, the V gene TRBV7-9; the match to TRBD1 covers 7 bases. J was trimmed by 9 bases and V by 5 bases; bases with no gene match: 16. CDR1 is SEHNR, CDR2 FQNEAQ, per germline (reference sequence). The CDR3 spans 17 residues. The CDR3 reads CASSLLGQVVLGNVLTF. In DNA, the CDR3 is TGTGCCAGCAGCCTACTAGGACAGGTAGTTTTGGGCAACGTCCTGACTTTC.

This clonotype was picked up a small number of times. The CDR3 region has the DNA TGCGCCAGCAGGACTAGCGGGACCCAAGAGACCCAGTACTTC. Translating it yields CASRTSGTQETQYF. This chain uses TRBV10-2 with TRBJ2-5; TRBD2 matches at 11 bases. V trimming: 6 bases; J trimming: 1 base; junction bases outside the gene matches: 1. The CDR3 is made up of 14 amino acids. Looked up from germline, CDR1 is WSHSY and CDR2 is SAAADI.

The V and J genes are TRBV7-2 and TRBJ1-1; D perhaps matches TRBD1 (5 bases). This CDR3 has 14 amino acids. Germline V CDR1 and CDR2: SGHTA, FQGNSA. V was shortened by 5 bases and J by 0 bases, with 10 bases between the two germline ends. In DNA form, the CDR3 reads TGTGCCAGCAGCGTAGGGACGGTGAACACTGAAGCTTTCTTT. As protein: CASSVGTVNTEAFF.

This sequence joins TRBV2 and TRBJ2-1; 8 nucleotides align to TRBD2. There are 11 residues in the CDR3. Trimming cost V 7 bases and J 10 bases; bases outside gene matches: 3. In germline, CDR1 is SNHLY, CDR2 FYNNEI. CDR3 in DNA: TGTGCCAGCACGGGGGGGCTCGAGCAGTTCTTC. This codes for CASTGGLEQFF.

The gene calls are TRBV20-1 and TRBJ2-3, with 15 bases lining up with TRBD2. Germline V CDR1 and CDR2: DFQATT, SNEGSKA (reference sequence). V gave up 6 bases and J gave up 4 bases; unmatched junction bases: 11. CDR3 length equals 17 residues. CDR3 protein: CSAPMRTSGRASDTQYF. CDR3 coding DNA: TGCAGTGCGCCGATGCGGACTAGCGGGAGGGCCTCAGATACGCAGTATTTT.

The chain recombines TRBV12-3 or TRBV12-4 with TRBJ1-5; D unclear. Trimming pared 3 bases from V and 7 bases from J, leaving 10 bases between. CDR3 size: 13 residues. The CDR3 bases are TGTGCCAGCAGTTTTAGGCCGGAACAGCCCCAGCATTTT. Its translation: CASSFRPEQPQHF.

CDR3 loop: CATSSQFGDIQYF. DNA of the CDR3: TGTGCCACCAGCAGTCAGTTTGGGGACATTCAGTACTTC. V is TRBV15 and J is TRBJ2-4, with no clear D. Trimming took 3 bases from V and 8 from J, leaving 11 bases between them. The germline V gene encodes CDR1 LNHNV and CDR2 YYDKDF (reference sequence). This CDR3 has 13 amino acids.

This chain joins TRBV27 and TRBJ1-6, with D possibly matching TRBD1 (5 bases). CDR3 size: 16 residues. The germline V gene has CDR1 MNHEY and CDR2 SMNVEV (reference sequence). V was cut by 4 bases and J by 4 bases, with 14 bases left in between. DNA of the CDR3: TGTGCCAGCAGTTCCTTGGGTCCAGGGTATAATTCACCCCTCCACTTT. As protein: CASSSLGPGYNSPLHF.

V and J are TRBV19 and TRBJ2-1; tentative D call: TRBD2 (6 bases). This CDR3 has 15 amino acids. Germline V gene lookup returns CDR1 LNHDA and CDR2 SQIVND (reference sequence). V gave up 2 bases and J gave up 4 bases, with 12 bases separating them. The DNA for the CDR3 is TGTGCCAGTAGTATAATTCGGGAGTATTACAATGAGCAGTTCTTC. It yields the protein CASSIIREYYNEQFF.

A word on this clonotype: At one end the junction does not follow the germline gene, possibly because of a read error. The chain is built from TRBV20-1 and TRBJ2-3; D may be TRBD2 (5 bases). CDR3 length equals 14 residues. Germline V lookup: CDR1 DFQATT, CDR2 SNEGSKA (reference sequence). The CDR3 DNA sequence: TGCAGTGCTAGAGCCGGGAATGCAGCAGATACGCAGTGTTTT. As protein: CSARAGNAADTQCF.

The genes are TRBV20-1 and TRBJ2-1; 7 bases are a match to TRBD1. J gave up 9 bases and V 0 bases, and 2 bases lay outside the gene matches. The CDR3 has 12 residues. CDR1 and CDR2 from the germline V gene are DFQATT and SNEGSKA (reference sequence). CDR3 bases: TGCAGTGCTAGAGATGGGACAGCTGAGCAGTTCTTC. This encodes CSARDGTAEQFF.

The chain employs TRBV2 and TRBJ2-1, with 11 bases that match TRBD2. The CDR3 loop spans 16 amino acids. Germline V gene data show CDR1 as SNHLY and CDR2 as FYNNEI. V lost 5 bases to trimming and J lost 4 bases; unmatched junction nucleotides: 7. CDR3 coding DNA: TGTGCCAGCAGTTATATAACTAGCGGGGGATACAATGAGCAGTTCTTC. Its translation is CASSYITSGGYNEQFF.